The sequence of this T cell receptor beta chain was determined in a study of blood T cell repertoires in COVID-19. About the research overall: PBMCs, B-cell-depleted T cells, or T cells provided the cDNA or gDNA that made up the material.

How the authors handled the data: Amplification of reference gene primers provided the estimated nucleated cell counts. Clones were read by immunoSEQ multiplex PCR, and TCRdb kept only the in-frame ones, dropping some. V and J calls and clone size come straight from that table; D and trimming were deduced from the DNA. Among about 380,000 clones listed, approximately 90% were seen once. V lost 1 base, J lost 7 bases, and 10 bases stayed unmatched. Germline V gives CDR1 KGHSH, CDR2 LQKENI. There are 17 residues in the CDR3. This rearrangement joins TRBV18 to TRBJ1-6, with 7 bases that match TRBD1. The source is a woman in her late teens or twenties who had recovered from COVID-19. Sequenced input: PBMCs or T cells enriched from blood (not recorded which). CDR3: CASSPQSGTARNSPLHF. CDR3 in DNA: TGTGCCAGCTCACCACAATCCGGGACAGCAAGAAATTCACCCCTCCACTTT.